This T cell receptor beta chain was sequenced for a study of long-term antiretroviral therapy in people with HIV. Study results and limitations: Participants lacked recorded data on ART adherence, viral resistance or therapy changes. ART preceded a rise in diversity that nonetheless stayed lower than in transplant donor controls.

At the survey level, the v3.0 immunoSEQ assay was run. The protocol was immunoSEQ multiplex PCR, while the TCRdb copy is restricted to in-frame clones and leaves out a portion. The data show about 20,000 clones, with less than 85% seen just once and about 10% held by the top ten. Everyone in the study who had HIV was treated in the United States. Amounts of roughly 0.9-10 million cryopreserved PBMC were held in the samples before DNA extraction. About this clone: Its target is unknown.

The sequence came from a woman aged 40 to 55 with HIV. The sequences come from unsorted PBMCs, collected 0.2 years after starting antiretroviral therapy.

The CDR3 reads CASSHLATDTGELFF. DNA for the CDR3: TGCGCCAGCAGCCACCTAGCTACAGACACCGGGGAGCTGTTTTTT. V gene TRBV4-1 combines with J gene TRBJ2-2; TRBD2 is a possible D gene (5 bases). This CDR3 is built from 15 residues. The V end was cut by 3 bases, the J end by 3 bases, with 11 bases between. Per the germline V gene, CDR1 is MGHRA and CDR2 is YSYEKL.